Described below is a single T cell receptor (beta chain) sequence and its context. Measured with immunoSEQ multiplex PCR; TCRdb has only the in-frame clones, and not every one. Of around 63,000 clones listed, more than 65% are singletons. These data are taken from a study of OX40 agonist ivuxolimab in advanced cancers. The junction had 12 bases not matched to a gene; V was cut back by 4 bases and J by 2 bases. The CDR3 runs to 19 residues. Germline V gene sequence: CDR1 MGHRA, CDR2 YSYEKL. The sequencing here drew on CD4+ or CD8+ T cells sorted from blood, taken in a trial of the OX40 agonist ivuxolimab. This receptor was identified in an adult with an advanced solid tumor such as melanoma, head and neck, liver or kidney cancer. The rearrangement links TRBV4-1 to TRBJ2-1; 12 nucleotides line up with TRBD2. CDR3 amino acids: CASSPSLTSGRRAYNEQFF. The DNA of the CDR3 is TGCGCCAGCAGCCCTTCCTTGACTAGCGGGAGAAGGGCCTACAATGAGCAGTTCTTC.